One and the same sample provided the 28 T cell receptor beta chains below, sequenced in a study of blood T cell repertoires in COVID-19 (dated by TCRdb to 2019 to 2021). Library creation used the immunoSEQ multiplex PCR assay. The clones in this table, taken by TCRdb from immuneACCESS, are in-frame only. Not every clone is retained; where verified, under half of the shortfall comes from an unresolved V gene, and the cause of the rest is unknown. For this sample there are about 150,000 clones; about nine tenths appear just once. Approximately 2.3% of the sample is in the top ten clones. Sequenced material: peripheral blood. The receptors shown here come from a woman aged 70 to 79 with acute or convalescent COVID-19.

In this sample, this clone is medium-sized. J is TRBJ2-7 and V is TRBV28, with a possible D match to TRBD2 (6 bases). The CDR3 extends over 14 amino acids. CDR1 and CDR2 from the germline V gene are MDHEN and SYDVKM. V was clipped by 5 bases and J by 5 bases, with 16 bases between them. CDR3 in DNA: TGTGCCAGCAGTCGCCCGGGAGTGGTCCACGAGCAGTACGTC. Encoded protein: CASSRPGVVHEQYV.

The chain carries TRBV19 and TRBJ2-5, with D possibly being TRBD2 (6 bases). This CDR3 has 12 amino acids. The germline V gene has CDR1 LNHDA and CDR2 SQIVND (reference sequence). The V gene lost 10 bases and the J gene lost 9 bases, with 18 bases spanning the gap. The CDR3 region has the DNA TGTGCCACCGCGGGGATCGACCGGGCCCAGTACTTC. It is translated as CATAGIDRAQYF.

The genes are TRBV6-6 and TRBJ1-6; TRBD1 might be the D (6 bases). V lost 4 bases and J 7 bases, leaving 14 bases between the germline ends. Germline assignment: CDR1 MNHNY and CDR2 SVGAGI (reference sequence). This CDR3 region has 15 residues. This chain's CDR3 is CASSSTGGPNSPLHF. The CDR3 coding sequence is TGTGCCAGCAGTTCGACGGGGGGGCCGAATTCACCCCTCCACTTT.

This clone showed up just once. The chain employs TRBV19 and TRBJ1-2; a possible D gene is TRBD1 (5 bases). Germline V gene lookup returns CDR1 LNHDA and CDR2 SQIVND (reference sequence). This CDR3 spans 15 amino acids. The CDR3 here is CATTPGLGPYYGYTF. CDR3 sequence (DNA): TGTGCTACCACACCGGGACTCGGGCCGTACTATGGCTACACCTTC. The full variable domain, with the rest looked up from reference TRBV19 and TRBJ1-2, is DGGITQSPKYLFRKEGQNVTLSCEQNLNHDAMYWYRQDPGQGLRLIYYSQIVNDFQKGDIAEGYSVSREKKESFPLTVTSAQKNPTAFYLCATTPGLGPYYGYTFGSGTRLTVV.

The rearrangement links TRBV10-2 to TRBJ2-4; 10 bases are a match to TRBD2. V shed 0 bases, J shed 1 base, and the junction held 3 bases outside the gene matches. The CDR3 length is 17 residues. Germline values: CDR1 WSHSY, CDR2 SAAADI. CDR3 in amino acids: CASSESRAGGAKNIQYF. The CDR3 bases are TGCGCCAGCAGTGAGTCTAGAGCGGGGGGGGCCAAAAACATTCAGTACTTC.

The gene calls are TRBV6-5 and TRBJ2-7, with TRBD1 matching 7 bases. The germline CDR1 and CDR2 sequences are MNHEY and SVGAGI. The CDR3 spans 15 residues. Trimming removed 1 base from V and 4 bases from J; junction bases left unmatched: 7. DNA of the CDR3: TGTGCCAGCAGTTACTTCGACAGGGCCCCTTACGAGCAGTACTTC. This gives the protein CASSYFDRAPYEQYF.

The gene calls are TRBV13 and TRBJ2-3; tentative D call: TRBD1 (6 bases). This CDR3 comprises 16 residues. V gave up 7 bases and J gave up 1 base, with 18 bases separating them. Germline lookup yields CDR1 PRHDT and CDR2 FYEKMQ (reference sequence). DNA of the CDR3: TGTGCCAGCACCTCGATAGGTGGGGGCGGCACAGATACGCAGTATTTT. It is translated as CASTSIGGGGTDTQYF. The complete variable domain, with remaining parts taken from reference TRBV13 and TRBJ2-3, reads AAGVIQSPRHLIKEKRETATLKCYPIPRHDTVYWYQQGPGQDPQFLISFYEKMQSDKGSIPDRFSAQQFSDYHSELNMSSLELGDSALYFCASTSIGGGGTDTQYFGPGTRLTVL.

The rearrangement joins TRBV11-2 to TRBJ2-7, with 7 bases matching TRBD1. CDR1 is SGHAT, CDR2 FQNNGV, per germline. V lost 5 bases and J lost 2; bases outside the gene matches: 6. The CDR3 length is 14 residues. In nucleotides, the CDR3 is TGTGCCAGCAGCCCAGGACAGGCACCCTACGAGCAGTACTTC. Protein sequence: CASSPGQAPYEQYF.

The gene calls are TRBV7-2 and TRBJ2-1; 7 bases fit TRBD1. This CDR3 contains 15 residues. V lost 5 bases, J lost 7 bases, and 11 bases stayed unmatched. CDR1 is SGHTA, CDR2 FQGNSA, per germline. CDR3 DNA sequence: TGTGCCAGCAGCCTAGAGGGGGCGCGTTTGAATGAGCAGTTCTTC. Amino acids: CASSLEGARLNEQFF.

The chain uses TRBV18 and TRBJ1-2; 9 nucleotides agree with TRBD1. J was trimmed by 6 bases and V by 5 bases; bases with no gene match: 7. Germline V gives CDR1 KGHSH, CDR2 LQKENI. The CDR3 sequence is 14 residues long. CDR3 loop: CASSDTGTGNGYTF. CDR3 DNA sequence: TGTGCCAGCTCAGATACCGGGACAGGGAATGGCTACACCTTC.

V and J are TRBV5-1 and TRBJ2-3; 11 positions agree with TRBD2. Trimming at V came to 3 bases and at J to 1 base, leaving 4 bases not matched to a gene. CDR1 is SGHRS, CDR2 YFSETQ, per germline. CDR3 length: 16 amino acids. CDR3 sequence: CASSSRLAGRTDTQYF. In DNA, the CDR3 is TGCGCCAGCAGCTCCCGACTAGCGGGACGCACAGATACGCAGTATTTT.

The J gene is TRBJ2-3, the V gene TRBV4-1; D is possibly TRBD1 (6 bases). The CDR3 sequence is 18 residues long. Germline V lookup: CDR1 MGHRA, CDR2 YSYEKL. Deletions cut 3 bases from V and 4 bases from J, with 23 bases between. In DNA, the CDR3 is TGCGCCAGCAGCCAGGGGGCCTTTTTTGTGGGGGCCTCAGATACGCAGTATTTT. Translated, it gives CASSQGAFFVGASDTQYF.

This clone came up once. The gene calls are TRBV2 and TRBJ1-3; possible D gene TRBD1, 6 bases. Germline CDR1 SNHLY, CDR2 FYNNEI. There are 14 residues in the CDR3. Trimming took off 6 bases at V and 1 base at J, with 10 bases between the two ends. The CDR3 nucleotides are TGTGCCAGCAGCGGCACAGGGTCTGGAAACACCATATATTTT. It encodes CASSGTGSGNTIYF.

This clone was seen a single time. The V and J genes are TRBV27 and TRBJ2-5, with 11 bases identical to TRBD1. Per the germline V gene, CDR1 is MNHEY and CDR2 is SMNVEV (reference sequence). The CDR3 is 14 residues long. V shed 5 bases and J 5 bases; nucleotides not matched to a gene: 4. The CDR3 loop reads CASSGQGAAETQYF. As DNA, the CDR3 is TGTGCCAGCAGTGGACAGGGGGCTGCGGAGACCCAGTACTTC.

This chain links TRBV7-3 with TRBJ2-1; possibly TRBD2 for D (7 bases). V lost 5 bases and J 1 base, leaving 12 bases between the germline ends. Germline lookup yields CDR1 SGHTA and CDR2 FQGTGA. The CDR3 is 15 residues long. The CDR3, as DNA: TGTGCCAGCAGCGTCGGGGGGCAATCCTACAATGAGCAGTTCTTC. Translation: CASSVGGQSYNEQFF. The full variable domain, completed using reference TRBV7-3 and TRBJ2-1, is GAGVSQTPSNKVTEKGKYVELRCDPISGHTALYWYRQSLGQGPEFLIYFQGTGAADDSGLPNDRFFAVRPEGSVSTLKIQRTERGDSAVYLCASSVGGQSYNEQFFGPGTRLTVL.

The chain carries TRBV6-1 and TRBJ2-1; 8 bases map to TRBD2. Trimming cost V 2 bases and J 0 bases; bases outside gene matches: 0. This CDR3 spans 15 amino acids. Germline V gene lookup returns CDR1 MNHNS and CDR2 SASEGT. The DNA for the CDR3 is TGTGCCAGCAGTGAACTAGCGGGCTCCTACAATGAGCAGTTCTTC. Residues: CASSELAGSYNEQFF.

This clone was recorded only once. The chain uses TRBV21-1 and TRBJ2-7; no DNA check was done on the table's D call, TRBD1. TRBV21-1 is described as a pseudogene. The CDR3 has 17 residues. CDR3 in DNA: TGTGCCAGCAGCAAATCATCGGGACAGGGACCAAGCTACGAGCAGTACGTC. Its translation: CASSKSSGQGPSYEQYV.

This clone appeared many times. V and J are TRBV6-5 and TRBJ2-2, with D possibly being TRBD2 (5 bases). CDR1 and CDR2 from the germline V gene are MNHEY and SVGAGI. The CDR3 loop spans 15 amino acids. Deletions cut 6 bases from V and 4 bases from J, with 15 bases between. CDR3 region: CASSAHAAGTGELFF. DNA of the CDR3: TGTGCCAGCAGCGCTCACGCTGCGGGCACCGGGGAGCTGTTTTTT.

The gene calls are TRBV7-8 and TRBJ2-5, with TRBD1 as a possible D gene (6 bases). This CDR3 comprises 16 residues. Germline V CDR1 and CDR2: SGHVS, FQNEAQ. V was pared by 0 bases and J by 4 bases, with 15 bases between. This CDR3 is CASSLAQWGPLETQYF. The CDR3 coding sequence is TGTGCCAGCAGCTTAGCGCAATGGGGGCCGTTAGAGACCCAGTACTTC.

This clone occurred once. The chain combines TRBV21-1 with TRBJ1-1; the table's D call, TRBD1, has no DNA check behind it. TRBV21-1 is a documented pseudogene. The CDR3 contains 19 residues. DNA of the CDR3: TGTGCCAGCAGCACATACAAAGGGCCACGGGCAGGGGGCCACACTGAAGCTTTCTTT. It yields the protein CASSTYKGPRAGGHTEAFF.

This rearrangement joins TRBV4-1 to TRBJ1-2; the match to TRBD1 covers 12 bases. After removal of 0 bases from V and 4 bases from J, the junction contained 3 bases not matched to a gene. CDR1 MGHRA and CDR2 YSYEKL come from the germline V gene. This CDR3 contains 16 residues. As DNA, the CDR3 is TGCGCCAGCAGCCAAGATTGGGGACAGGGGGCCTATGGCTACACCTTC. Its protein is CASSQDWGQGAYGYTF.

The rearrangement joins TRBV4-1 to TRBJ1-4; the match to TRBD1 covers 7 bases. Germline lookup yields CDR1 MGHRA and CDR2 YSYEKL. The CDR3 sequence is 16 residues long. V dropped 0 bases and J dropped 7; count of bases not matched to a gene: 8. CDR3 in DNA: TGCGCCAGCAGCCAAGATGAGGGCAGGGGGAGTGAAAAACTGTTTTTT. The encoded protein is CASSQDEGRGSEKLFF.

The gene calls are TRBV5-5 and TRBJ1-1, with TRBD1 as a possible D gene (5 bases). V lost 4 bases to trimming and J lost 5 bases, with 15 bases between them. Germline-derived CDR1 and CDR2 are SGHKS and YYEKEE (reference sequence). The CDR3 is made up of 14 amino acids. CDR3 region: CASSTGLSLTEAFF. The CDR3 DNA reads as TGTGCCAGCAGCACGGGACTCAGTCTGACTGAAGCTTTCTTT. The full variable domain, completed using reference TRBV5-5 and TRBJ1-1, is DAGVTQSPTHLIKTRGQQVTLRCSPISGHKSVSWYQQVLGQGPQFIFQYYEKEERGRGNFPDRFSARQFPNYSSELNVNALLLGDSALYLCASSTGLSLTEAFFGQGTRLTVV.

The chain employs TRBV7-9 and TRBJ1-1; no clear D gene. Trimming stripped 3 bases from V and 4 bases from J, with 9 bases between. This CDR3 has 13 amino acids. Germline CDR1 reads SEHNR; CDR2 reads FQNEAQ (reference sequence). The CDR3 DNA sequence: TGTGCCAGCAGCTTCATCCGGGGCACTGAAGCTTTCTTT. It translates to CASSFIRGTEAFF. Full variable domain (missing parts from reference TRBV7-9 and TRBJ1-1): DTGVSQNPRHKITKRGQNVTFRCDPISEHNRLYWYRQTLGQGPEFLTYFQNEAQLEKSRLLSDRFSAERPKGSFSTLEIQRTEQGDSAMYLCASSFIRGTEAFFGQGTRLTVV.

The rearrangement joins TRBV18 to TRBJ2-1; a weak D match, TRBD1 (6 bases). The CDR3 loop spans 12 amino acids. Trimming removed 3 bases at V and 6 bases at J, with 6 bases between. Germline assignment: CDR1 KGHSH and CDR2 LQKENI. The CDR3 region is CASSPDSNEQFF. The CDR3 DNA reads as TGTGCCAGCTCACCGGACAGCAATGAGCAGTTCTTC.

This chain connects TRBV12-3 or TRBV12-4 to TRBJ1-2; D is perhaps TRBD1 (5 bases). The CDR3 runs 13 residues. Trimming left V 1 base short and J 8 bases short, with 11 bases between. The CDR3 DNA reads TGTGCCAGCAGTTTAGGCAGGGTTGGCGGCTACACCTTC. Its protein product is CASSLGRVGGYTF.

The chain recombines TRBV30 with TRBJ1-6, with 7 nucleotides matching TRBD1. V gave up 2 bases and J gave up 7 bases; unmatched junction bases: 5. The CDR3 consists of 14 residues. From germline, CDR1 is GTSNPN and CDR2 SVGIG (reference sequence). CDR3 in amino acids: CAWSTGVRNSPLHF. The CDR3 DNA follows: TGTGCCTGGAGTACAGGGGTTCGGAATTCACCCCTCCACTTT.

This sequence joins TRBV29-1 and TRBJ1-1; 7 positions match TRBD1. The V and J ends lost 7 bases and 8 bases, in that order; junction bases with no gene match: 10. CDR1 is SQVTM, CDR2 ANQGSEA, per germline. The CDR3 covers 12 residues. The CDR3 loop reads CSGIKQGFEAFF. CDR3 nucleotide sequence: TGCAGCGGTATAAAACAGGGGTTCGAAGCTTTCTTT.